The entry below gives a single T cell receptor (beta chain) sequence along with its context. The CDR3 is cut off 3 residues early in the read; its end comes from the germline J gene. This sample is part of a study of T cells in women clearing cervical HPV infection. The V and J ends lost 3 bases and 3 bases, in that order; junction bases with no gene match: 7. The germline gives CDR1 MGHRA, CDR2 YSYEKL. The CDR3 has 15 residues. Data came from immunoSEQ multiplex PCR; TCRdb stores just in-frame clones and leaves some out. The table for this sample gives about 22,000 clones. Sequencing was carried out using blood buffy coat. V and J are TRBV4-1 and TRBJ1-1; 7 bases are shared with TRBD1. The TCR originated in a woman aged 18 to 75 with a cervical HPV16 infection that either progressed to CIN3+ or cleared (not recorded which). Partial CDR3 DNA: TGCGCCAGCAGCCAGGCTGACAGGGATGACACTGAA. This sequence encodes CASSQADRDDTE. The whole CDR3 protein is CASSQADRDDTEAFF.